The sequence of this T cell receptor (beta chain) was determined in a study of blood T cells in healthy people across ages. Study-wide results and caveats: Diversity was estimated from one million T cells, and these estimates were considered underestimates.

A second PCR, run for about 6 to 11 cycles, used a sample-barcoded 5' primer plus a J-beta primer mix. Carrying 12 random nucleotides, a template-switch adaptor labeled each individual cDNA molecule. TCRdb fed the 5' RACE reads into MiXCR, producing one record per CDR3 protein. The sample yields some 1.1 million distinct CDR3 sequences, 35% to 40% seen once. The CDR3 totals 12 residues. Trimming took off 5 bases at V and 2 bases at J, with 9 bases between the two ends. CDR1 is DFQATT and CDR2 is SNEGSKA in the germline V gene (reference sequence). A few counts support this clonotype. The antigen is not known.

Specimen: blood. This clonotype was obtained from a man in his late teens or twenties in good health. V usage is TRBV20-1 and J usage is TRBJ1-2; D is perhaps TRBD1 (5 bases). CDR3 residues: CSASTGNYGYTF. The CDR3 nucleotides are TGCAGTGCTTCTACAGGCAACTATGGCTACACCTTC.